This T cell receptor (beta chain) derives from a study of blood T cell repertoires in COVID-19. Overall study context: The samples span acute and convalescent COVID-19 from the United States, Italy and Spain. T cells, B-cell-depleted T cells, or PBMCs provided the cDNA or gDNA that served as material.

In the authors' methods: Amplification of reference gene primers provided the estimated nucleated cell counts. Only in-frame clones appear in the TCRdb table, and some are missing; sequencing was by immunoSEQ multiplex PCR. Clone size and V and J calls were adopted from that table, with D and trimming inferred from the DNA. The sample has about 180,000 clones; about 81% are singletons. J lost 7 bases, V lost 4 bases, and 5 bases had no gene match. This CDR3 has 14 residues. Germline values: CDR1 PRHDT, CDR2 FYEKMQ (reference sequence). Seattle-derived patients entered the study during active infection and were followed longitudinally.

Sequenced: peripheral blood. This sequence was found in an elderly woman with COVID-19, enrolled during active disease. V usage is TRBV13 and J usage is TRBJ1-4; TRBD1 aligns across 8 bases. CDR3 DNA: TGTGCCAGCAGCTCGACAGGGGAATCTGAAAAACTGTTTTTT. Encoded protein: CASSSTGESEKLFF. The full variable domain, in which reference TRBV13 and TRBJ1-4 provide the parts outside the CDR3, is AAGVIQSPRHLIKEKRETATLKCYPIPRHDTVYWYQQGPGQDPQFLISFYEKMQSDKGSIPDRFSAQQFSDYHSELNMSSLELGDSALYFCASSSTGESEKLFFGSGTQLSVL.